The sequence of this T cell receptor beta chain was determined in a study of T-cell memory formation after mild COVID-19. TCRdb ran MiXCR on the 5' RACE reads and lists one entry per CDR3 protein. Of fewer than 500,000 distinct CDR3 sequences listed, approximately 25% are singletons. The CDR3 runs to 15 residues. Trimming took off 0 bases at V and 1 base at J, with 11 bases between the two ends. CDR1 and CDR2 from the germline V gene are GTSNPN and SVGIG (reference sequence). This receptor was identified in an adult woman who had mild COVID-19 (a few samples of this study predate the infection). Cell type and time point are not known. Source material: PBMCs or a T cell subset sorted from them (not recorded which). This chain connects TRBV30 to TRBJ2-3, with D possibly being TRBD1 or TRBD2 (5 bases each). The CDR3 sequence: CAWSVGVGGTDTQYF. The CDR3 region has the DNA TGTGCCTGGAGTGTGGGGGTCGGAGGCACAGATACGCAGTATTTT.